This T cell receptor (beta chain) derives from a study of blood T cell repertoires in COVID-19 (dated by TCRdb to about 2020). For the wider study: The collaborator samples originated in the United States, Italy and Spain and spanned the acute and convalescent phases of COVID-19. Nearly every sample came with metadata listing a de-identified subject ID, COVID-19 status, age in years and sex. The repertoires were made available in a free public database intended to serve as a resource for research on the immune response to SARS-CoV-2. Samples came from the ongoing ImmuneRACE study (first 160 participants) plus 1,254 subjects from 6 global collaborators. The dataset comprised deeply sampled blood TCRbeta repertoires from subjects exposed to, actively infected with, or recovered from COVID-19. The material from the prospective study consisted of cDNA or gDNA derived from T cells, B-cell-depleted T cells, or PBMCs. Where HLA class I and class II types were available, the types were taken from metadata supplied by the sample provider, not from assay-based typing. What the work shows at the level of the full study, not this receptor alone: How much clinical and demographic metadata was included differed by source and by participant, and the metadata was provided uncurated.

As concerns this clone: Its binding antigen is unknown. The record has no base qualities; no much larger clone is one base away.

V was cut back by 6 bases and J by 1 base, leaving a gap of 9 bases between them. Inclusive of the bounding cysteine and phenylalanine, the CDR3 is 14 residues long. Only CDR3 DNA remains: 42 bases, in frame from the first base. Via the germline V gene, CDR1 is SGHAT and CDR2 FQNNGV. TCRbeta CDR3 regions were amplified from genomic DNA by means of the immunoSEQ Assay, a bias-controlled multiplex PCR. On the study's bioinformatics: Nucleated cell counts per sample were estimated from amplification of reference gene primers within the assay. To quantify the absolute abundance of each unique TCRbeta CDR3 rearrangement, sequence reads were collapsed and filtered. For each sample, productive Simpson clonality was calculated as the square root of Simpson's diversity index over productive rearrangements. The clones in this table, taken by TCRdb from immuneACCESS, are in-frame only. Not every clone is retained; where verified, under half of the shortfall comes from an unresolved V gene, and the cause of the rest is unknown. Clonal size and the V and J genes are those of that table, whereas D and trimming came from the DNA. Across this sample there are roughly 350,000 clones, with more than 70% seen only once. Of the sample, 8% to 13% falls within the top ten clones.

At one collaborating source in Seattle, patients were enrolled during active infection and were followed longitudinally through the course of disease. Whole blood was collected in K2EDTA tubes by collaborating institutions according to the institutions' own protocols. For TCRbeta analysis, collaborator samples were shipped as frozen whole blood, as isolated PBMCs, or as DNA extracted from either sample type. Sequencing was performed on peripheral blood. The chain joins TRBV11-2 to TRBJ2-2; the D region possibly corresponds to TRBD2 (5 bases align). The sequence derives from a woman between 25 and 40 years old with COVID-19, enrolled during active disease. The encoded CDR3 is CASRWTENTGELFF. The nucleotide sequence reads as follows: TGTGCCAGCAGATGGACTGAGAACACCGGGGAGCTGTTTTTT.